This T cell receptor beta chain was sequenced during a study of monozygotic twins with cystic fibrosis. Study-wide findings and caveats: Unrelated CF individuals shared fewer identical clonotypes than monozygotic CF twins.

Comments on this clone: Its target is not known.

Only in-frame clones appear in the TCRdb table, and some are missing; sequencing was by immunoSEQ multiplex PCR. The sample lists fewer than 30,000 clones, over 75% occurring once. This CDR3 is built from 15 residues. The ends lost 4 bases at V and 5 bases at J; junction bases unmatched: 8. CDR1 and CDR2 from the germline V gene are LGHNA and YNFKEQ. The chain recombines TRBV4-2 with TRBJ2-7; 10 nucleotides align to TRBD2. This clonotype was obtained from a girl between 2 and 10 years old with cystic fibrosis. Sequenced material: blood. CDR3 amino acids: CASSLQRGGLDEQYF. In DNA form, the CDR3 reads TGTGCCAGCAGCCTTCAGCGGGGGGGCTTGGACGAGCAGTACTTC.